The 26 T cell receptor beta chains given below trace back to one sample, sequenced in a study of blood T cell repertoires in COVID-19. The data were produced by immunoSEQ multiplex PCR, yet TCRdb's version contains in-frame clones alone and is incomplete. The data hold tens of thousands of clones, with approximately 87% observed a single time. Sequencing was carried out using peripheral blood. The source of these receptors is a human donor in a cohort sampled during active COVID-19.

CDR3 bases: TGTGCCAGCTCCCCTGGACCGGGACAGGGGGCGCACGAGCAGTACTTC. This sequence encodes CASSPGPGQGAHEQYF. The V call is TRBV18, the J call TRBJ2-7; 12 positions agree with TRBD1. The CDR3 runs 16 residues. The germline gives CDR1 KGHSH, CDR2 LQKENI. The ends lost 6 bases at V and 5 bases at J; junction bases unmatched: 11.

This chain uses TRBV9 with TRBJ2-1; D gene ambiguous. Germline lookup yields CDR1 SGDLS and CDR2 YYNGEE. V was pared by 0 bases and J by 1 base, with 8 bases between. The CDR3 length is 15 residues. CDR3 amino acids: CASSVAVRSYNEQFF. The CDR3 DNA reads TGTGCCAGCAGCGTAGCGGTTCGATCCTACAATGAGCAGTTCTTC.

The V and J genes are TRBV7-3 and TRBJ1-1; D possibly corresponds to TRBD1 (5 bases). CDR1 is SGHTA, CDR2 FQGTGA, per germline. Trimming pared 3 bases from V and 4 bases from J, leaving 9 bases between. The CDR3 sequence is 13 residues long. The CDR3 DNA is TGTGCCAGCAGCTTTCTCGGGGGCACTGAAGCTTTCTTT. It encodes CASSFLGGTEAFF. Supplemented by reference TRBV7-3 and TRBJ1-1, the full variable domain reads GAGVSQTPSNKVTEKGKYVELRCDPISGHTALYWYRQSLGQGPEFLIYFQGTGAADDSGLPNDRFFAVRPEGSVSTLKIQRTERGDSAVYLCASSFLGGTEAFFGQGTRLTVV.

V and J are TRBV7-2 and TRBJ1-5; D might be TRBD1 (6 bases). Germline CDR1 and CDR2: SGHTA and FQGNSA. Between the trimmed V and J ends, which lost 4 bases and 3 bases, there was a span of 10 bases. The CDR3 is 14 residues long. The CDR3 region is CASSSQGLNQPQHF. In DNA, the CDR3 is TGTGCCAGCAGCTCACAGGGCCTCAATCAGCCCCAGCATTTT.

This clone was observed a single time. The chain joins TRBV7-6 to TRBJ2-2, with D perhaps TRBD1 (6 bases). Germline V gives CDR1 SGHVS, CDR2 FNYEAQ. The germline V and J ends were trimmed by 2 bases and 7 bases, with 17 bases remaining between them. The CDR3 length is 16 residues. Here the CDR3 DNA reads TGTGCCAGCAGCTTACGGGACATAAGTTTCTTCGGGGAGCTGTTTTTT. Translation: CASSLRDISFFGELFF.

This chain links TRBV11-2 with TRBJ2-1, with a tentative D call TRBD2 (6 bases). This CDR3 spans 14 amino acids. From germline, CDR1 is SGHAT and CDR2 FQNNGV. Trimming pared 2 bases from V and 6 bases from J, leaving 11 bases between. The CDR3 DNA sequence: TGTGCCAGCAGCTTACTGGCTAGCGTCAATGAGCAGTTCTTC. This codes for CASSLLASVNEQFF.

The chain carries TRBV28 and TRBJ1-2; no clear D gene. Between the trimmed V and J ends, which lost 2 bases and 8 bases, there was a span of 9 bases. Germline V gene data show CDR1 as MDHEN and CDR2 as SYDVKM. CDR3 length equals 12 residues. The CDR3: CASSLQVRGYTF. The CDR3 DNA follows: TGTGCCAGCAGTTTACAGGTTCGAGGCTACACCTTC.

This clone was seen only once. The chain combines TRBV5-6 with TRBJ1-1; 8 bases align to TRBD1. The CDR3 runs to 16 residues. Per the germline V gene, CDR1 is SGHDT and CDR2 is YYEEEE. J lost 3 bases, V lost 0 bases, and 7 bases had no gene match. The CDR3 loop reads CASSLDRGVLYTEAFF. The CDR3 coding sequence is TGTGCCAGCAGCTTGGACAGGGGGGTTTTGTACACTGAAGCTTTCTTT.

The V call is TRBV4-1, the J call TRBJ2-1, with D possibly TRBD1 on 5 matching bases. This CDR3 contains 17 residues. V lost 1 base to trimming and J lost 2 bases, with 15 bases between them. Looked up from germline, CDR1 is MGHRA and CDR2 is YSYEKL. CDR3 nucleotides: TGCGCCAGCAGCCAAGGGGCAGGGTCCCCACCCTACAATGAGCAGTTCTTC. This gives the protein CASSQGAGSPPYNEQFF.

The chain carries TRBV4-1 and TRBJ2-7, with 8 bases aligning to TRBD2. In germline, CDR1 is MGHRA, CDR2 YSYEKL. CDR3 length: 16 amino acids. Trimming at V came to 0 bases and at J to 0 bases, leaving 4 bases not matched to a gene. The DNA for the CDR3 is TGCGCCAGCAGCCAAGAGGCTAGCGGGCCCTCCTACGAGCAGTACTTC. It yields the protein CASSQEASGPSYEQYF.

This chain joins TRBV24-1 and TRBJ2-7, with D tentatively TRBD1 (6 bases). V gave up 2 bases and J gave up 6 bases, with 10 bases separating them. The germline CDR1 and CDR2 sequences are KGHDR and SFDVKD. The CDR3 contains 13 residues. As DNA, the CDR3 is TGTGCCACCAGTGATTCCGGACAGCTCGAGCAGTACTTC. Its translation is CATSDSGQLEQYF.

This chain links TRBV6-5 with TRBJ2-7; possibly TRBD1 for D (7 bases). V was cut by 3 bases and J by 2 bases, with 11 bases left in between. Germline V CDR1 and CDR2: MNHEY, SVGAGI. CDR3 length: 14 amino acids. The CDR3 here is CASSYSGGTYEQYF. The CDR3 DNA reads TGTGCCAGCAGTTATTCAGGGGGGACCTACGAGCAGTACTTC.

The rearrangement uses TRBV5-1 and TRBJ2-5, with D tentatively TRBD2 (6 bases). Germline V CDR1 and CDR2: SGHRS, YFSETQ. The V gene lost 1 base and the J gene lost 1 base, with 11 bases spanning the gap. This CDR3 is 15 amino acids long. CDR3 bases: TGCGCCAGCAGCTTGCGGGGGACCCGCCAAGAGACCCAGTACTTC. It specifies CASSLRGTRQETQYF.

The chain combines TRBV16 with TRBJ1-5, with 7 positions matching TRBD1. The V gene end was trimmed by 6 bases and the J gene end by 2 bases; junction bases not matched to a gene: 10. The length of the CDR3 is 16 residues. Germline V gives CDR1 KGHSY, CDR2 FQNENV. CDR3: CASRGGSGFGNQPQHF. The CDR3 DNA is TGTGCCAGCAGAGGGGGCTCAGGTTTCGGCAATCAGCCCCAGCATTTT.

The chain carries TRBV7-9 and TRBJ1-5; tentatively, D is TRBD1 (6 bases). The CDR3 totals 13 residues. Trimming took 8 bases from V and 5 from J, leaving 13 bases between them. CDR1 SEHNR and CDR2 FQNEAQ come from the germline V gene (reference sequence). Written as DNA, the CDR3 is TGTGCCAGCGGATCAGGGGCCGATCAGCCCCAGCATTTT. Encoded protein: CASGSGADQPQHF.

CDR3: CASSIAVRGHLYGYTF. CDR3 nucleotide sequence: TGTGCCAGTAGTATAGCGGTGAGGGGACACCTCTATGGCTACACCTTC. The chain couples TRBV19 to TRBJ1-2; TRBD1 might be the D (6 bases). Germline CDR1 and CDR2: LNHDA and SQIVND (reference sequence). Trimming removed 1 base from V and 4 bases from J, with 16 bases in between. The CDR3 extends over 16 amino acids.

The chain has TRBV4-3 and TRBJ2-7; TRBD2 is a possible D gene (6 bases). The germline V and J ends were trimmed by 0 bases and 6 bases, with 15 bases remaining between them. The CDR3 extends over 15 amino acids. Germline V gene lookup returns CDR1 LGHNA and CDR2 YSLEER. The CDR3 DNA follows: TGCGCCAGCAGCCAAGATTTGGGGGGTTTATCCGAGCAGTACTTC. Translating gives CASSQDLGGLSEQYF.

The CDR3 spells CASIRDLTDTQYF. In DNA, the CDR3 is TGTGCCAGCATTCGAGATCTCACAGATACGCAGTATTTT. The gene calls are TRBV2 and TRBJ2-3; no firm D call. Looked up from germline, CDR1 is SNHLY and CDR2 is FYNNEI. CDR3 size: 13 residues. V lost 7 bases, J lost 2 bases, and 10 bases lay in between. Full variable domain (remainder filled in from reference TRBV2 and TRBJ2-3): EPEVTQTPSHQVTQMGQEVILRCVPISNHLYFYWYRQILGQKVEFLVSFYNNEISEKSEIFDDQFSVERPDGSNFTLKIRSTKLEDSAMYFCASIRDLTDTQYFGPGTRLTVL.

This chain joins TRBV11-2 and TRBJ2-7; TRBD2 matches at 9 bases. The CDR3 contains 17 residues. V gave up 4 bases and J gave up 3 bases; unmatched junction bases: 13. Per the germline V gene, CDR1 is SGHAT and CDR2 is FQNNGV. This CDR3 reads CASSSRGGAGGLYEQYF. As DNA, the CDR3 is TGTGCCAGCAGCTCCCGAGGGGGAGCGGGAGGTCTCTACGAGCAGTACTTC.

The rearrangement joins TRBV5-1 to TRBJ1-2; 8 nucleotides match TRBD1. The CDR3 is 13 amino acids. The germline gives CDR1 SGHRS, CDR2 YFSETQ. Trimming took 5 bases from V and 4 from J; bases not matched to a gene: 4. The CDR3 is CASSFTGGYGYTF. The CDR3, as DNA: TGCGCCAGCAGTTTTACAGGGGGCTATGGCTACACCTTC.

The chain has TRBV28 and TRBJ2-6; D is unclear. The CDR3 is made up of 16 amino acids. Germline V gene data show CDR1 as MDHEN and CDR2 as SYDVKM. V shed 1 base and J shed 0 bases, with 7 bases lying between them. CDR3 residues: CASSLLAASGANVLTF. The CDR3 nucleotides are TGTGCCAGCAGTTTATTGGCGGCCTCTGGGGCCAACGTCCTGACTTTC.

The chain employs TRBV9 and TRBJ1-1; D is unclear. This CDR3 spans 15 amino acids. The germline CDR1 and CDR2 sequences are SGDLS and YYNGEE. V lost 3 bases and J lost 1, with 13 bases in between. The CDR3 sequence: CASSGLGLKNTEAFF. The DNA for the CDR3 is TGTGCCAGCAGCGGATTAGGACTGAAGAACACTGAAGCTTTCTTT.

The chain recombines TRBV5-1 with TRBJ2-3; D not resolved. V dropped 1 base and J dropped 1 base, with 7 bases sitting between them. CDR3 length equals 14 residues. Germline V gives CDR1 SGHRS, CDR2 YFSETQ. The CDR3 region has the DNA TGCGCCAGCAGCTTGTTTTCGGGCACAGATACGCAGTATTTT. This gives the protein CASSLFSGTDTQYF.

In its sample, this clone was seen once. This chain links TRBV15 with TRBJ1-1; D uncertain. V was cut by 0 bases and J by 8 bases, with 13 bases left in between. CDR1 and CDR2 from the germline V gene are LNHNV and YYDKDF (reference sequence). There are 14 residues in the CDR3. CDR3 DNA sequence: TGTGCCACCAGCAGAGATTGGGAGGTCGAAGAAGCTTTCTTT. It is translated as CATSRDWEVEEAFF.

V gene TRBV6-5 combines with J gene TRBJ1-1, with D perhaps TRBD1 (6 bases). The germline CDR1 and CDR2 sequences are MNHEY and SVGAGI. V was shortened by 6 bases and J by 0 bases, with 11 bases between the two germline ends. The length of the CDR3 is 14 residues. The chain's CDR3 is CASRPGQLNTEAFF. The CDR3 coding sequence is TGTGCCAGCAGGCCCGGACAGCTGAACACTGAAGCTTTCTTT.

Only one count was recorded for this clone. The chain joins TRBV5-4 to TRBJ2-1; maybe TRBD2 (6 bases). The CDR3 spans 16 residues. The germline V gene has CDR1 SGHNT and CDR2 YYREEE (reference sequence). V was trimmed by 10 bases and J by 3 bases, leaving 23 bases between them. DNA for the CDR3: TGTGCCTCATCCGGCTCCGGGACTTCCGTCTACAATGAGCAGTTCTTC. Residues: CASSGSGTSVYNEQFF.